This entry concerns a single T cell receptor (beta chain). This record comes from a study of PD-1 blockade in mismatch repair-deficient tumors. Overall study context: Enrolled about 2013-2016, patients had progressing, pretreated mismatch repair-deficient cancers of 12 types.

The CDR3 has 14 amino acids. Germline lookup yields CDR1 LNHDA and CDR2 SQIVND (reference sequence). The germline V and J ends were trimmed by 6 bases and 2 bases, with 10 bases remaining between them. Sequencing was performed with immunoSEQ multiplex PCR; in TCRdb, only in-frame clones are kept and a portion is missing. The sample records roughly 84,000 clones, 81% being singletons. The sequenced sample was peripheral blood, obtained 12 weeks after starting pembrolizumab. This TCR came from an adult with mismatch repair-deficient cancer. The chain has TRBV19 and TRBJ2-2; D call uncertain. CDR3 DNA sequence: TGTGCCAGTAGCCTCGGCCCCAACACCGGGGAGCTGTTTTTT. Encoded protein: CASSLGPNTGELFF.